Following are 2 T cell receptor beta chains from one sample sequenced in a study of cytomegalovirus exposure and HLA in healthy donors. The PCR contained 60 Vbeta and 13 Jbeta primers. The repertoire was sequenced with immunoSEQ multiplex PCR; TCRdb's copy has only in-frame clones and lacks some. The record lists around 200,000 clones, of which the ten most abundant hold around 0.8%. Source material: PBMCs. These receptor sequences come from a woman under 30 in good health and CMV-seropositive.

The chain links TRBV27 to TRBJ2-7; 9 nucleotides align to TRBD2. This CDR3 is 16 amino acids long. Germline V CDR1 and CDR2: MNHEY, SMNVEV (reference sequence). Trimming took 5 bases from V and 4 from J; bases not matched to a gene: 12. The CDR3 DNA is TGTGCCAGCAGTGGACCCCCGGGACTAGCTGCTTACGAGCAGTACTTC. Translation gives CASSGPPGLAAYEQYF.

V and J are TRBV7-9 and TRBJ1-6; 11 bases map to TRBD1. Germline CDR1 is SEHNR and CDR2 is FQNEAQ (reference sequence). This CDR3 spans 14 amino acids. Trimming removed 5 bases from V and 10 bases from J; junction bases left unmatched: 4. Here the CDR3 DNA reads TGTGCCAGCAGCCCGGGACAGGGGGTATCACCCCTCCACTTT. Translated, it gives CASSPGQGVSPLHF.